The clone carrying this TCR beta chain was detected only once. The data derive from a study of blood T cell repertoires in COVID-19. Study summary: The study drew acute and convalescent COVID-19 samples from the United States, Italy and Spain.

Original handling: Estimation of nucleated cell counts was performed using reference gene primer amplification. TCRdb's copy holds only in-frame clones and misses some; the assay was immunoSEQ multiplex PCR. The V and J calls and clone size are taken from that table; D and trimming were inferred from the DNA. The sample includes about 240,000 clones, around 89% seen only once; the top ten take around 0.98%. Sequenced input: peripheral blood. The sequence was collected from a woman aged 40 to 50 who had recovered from COVID-19.

CDR3 sequence: CSGRRTGANTEAFF. The DNA for the CDR3 is TGCAGCGGCCGTAGGACAGGGGCGAACACTGAAGCTTTCTTT. V and J are TRBV29-1 and TRBJ1-1; 9 bases are shared with TRBD1. CDR1 and CDR2 (germline): SQVTM, ANQGSEA. Unmatched junction bases numbered 7, after V lost 7 bases and J lost 1 base. The CDR3 runs 14 residues.